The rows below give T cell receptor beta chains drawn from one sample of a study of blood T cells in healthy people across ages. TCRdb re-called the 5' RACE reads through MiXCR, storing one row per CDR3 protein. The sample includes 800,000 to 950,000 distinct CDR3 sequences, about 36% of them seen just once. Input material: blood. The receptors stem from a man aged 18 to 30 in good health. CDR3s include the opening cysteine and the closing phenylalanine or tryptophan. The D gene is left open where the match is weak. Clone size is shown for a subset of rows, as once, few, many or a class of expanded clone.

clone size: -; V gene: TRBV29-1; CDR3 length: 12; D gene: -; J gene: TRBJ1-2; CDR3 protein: CSVAKGPYGYTF; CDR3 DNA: TGCAGCGTTGCGAAGGGCCCCTATGGCTACACCTTC
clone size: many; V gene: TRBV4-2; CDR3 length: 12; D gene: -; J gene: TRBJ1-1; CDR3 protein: CASSQGATEAFF; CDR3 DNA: TGTGCCAGCAGCCAGGGGGCCACTGAAGCTTTCTTT
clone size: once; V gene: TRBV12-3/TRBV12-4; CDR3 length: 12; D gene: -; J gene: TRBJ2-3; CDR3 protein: CASSLARNTQYF; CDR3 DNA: TGTGCCAGCAGTTTAGCGAGGAATACGCAGTATTTT
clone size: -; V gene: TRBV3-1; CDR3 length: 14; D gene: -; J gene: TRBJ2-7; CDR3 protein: CASSQVGLHETRYF; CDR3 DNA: TGTGCCAGCAGCCAAGTTGGGCTTCATGAGACCCGGTACTTC
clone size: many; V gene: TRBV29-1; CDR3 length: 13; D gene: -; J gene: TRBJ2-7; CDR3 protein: CSVEGGGSYEQYF; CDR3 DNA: TGCAGCGTTGAAGGCGGGGGCTCATACGAGCAGTACTTC
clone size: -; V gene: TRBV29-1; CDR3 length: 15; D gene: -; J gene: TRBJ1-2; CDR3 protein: CSVEGAAKINYGYTF; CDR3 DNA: TGCAGCGTTGAAGGGGCGGCGAAAATCAACTATGGCTACACCTTC
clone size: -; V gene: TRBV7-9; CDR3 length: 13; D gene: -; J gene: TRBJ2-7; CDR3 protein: CASSLLMNYEQYF; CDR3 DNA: TGTGCCAGCAGCTTACTCATGAACTACGAGCAGTACTTC
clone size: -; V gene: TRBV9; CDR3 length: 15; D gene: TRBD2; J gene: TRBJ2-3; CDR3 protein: CASSVRAGNTDTQYF; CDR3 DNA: TGTGCCAGCAGCGTTAGAGCGGGGAACACAGATACGCAGTATTTT
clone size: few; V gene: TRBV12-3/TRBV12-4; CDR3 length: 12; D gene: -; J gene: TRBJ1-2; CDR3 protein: CASSPQGLRYTF; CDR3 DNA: TGTGCCAGCAGTCCGCAGGGTCTGCGCTACACCTTC
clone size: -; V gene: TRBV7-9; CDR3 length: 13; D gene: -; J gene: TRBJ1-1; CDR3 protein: CASSGGGYTEAFF; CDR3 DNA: TGTGCCAGCAGCGGGGGGGGGTACACTGAAGCTTTCTTT
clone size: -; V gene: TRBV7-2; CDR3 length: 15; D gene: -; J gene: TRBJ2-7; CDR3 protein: CASSLNSWGRYEQYF; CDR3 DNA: TGTGCCAGCAGCTTAAACAGTTGGGGCCGATACGAGCAGTACTTC
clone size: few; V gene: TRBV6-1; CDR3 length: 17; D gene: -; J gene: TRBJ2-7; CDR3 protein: CASSELALSEYQYEQYF; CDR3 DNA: TGTGCCAGCAGTGAATTGGCACTCTCAGAGTACCAATACGAGCAGTACTTC
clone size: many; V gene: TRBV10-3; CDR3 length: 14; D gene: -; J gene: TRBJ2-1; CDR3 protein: CAISDPGIYNEQFF; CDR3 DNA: TGTGCCATCAGTGACCCCGGGATCTACAATGAGCAGTTCTTC
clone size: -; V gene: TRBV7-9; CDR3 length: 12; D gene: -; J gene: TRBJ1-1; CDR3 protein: CASGQVNTEAFF; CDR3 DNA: TGTGCCAGCGGACAAGTAAACACTGAAGCTTTCTTT
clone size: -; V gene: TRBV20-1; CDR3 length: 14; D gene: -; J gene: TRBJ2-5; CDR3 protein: CSARSGRGQETQYF; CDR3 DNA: TGCAGTGCCAGGAGTGGGCGGGGACAAGAGACCCAGTACTTC
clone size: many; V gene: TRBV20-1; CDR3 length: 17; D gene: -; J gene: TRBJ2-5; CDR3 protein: CSARSGEEASEDSPQYF; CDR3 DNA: TGCAGTGCTAGATCGGGGGAGGAAGCATCCGAGGACTCCCCCCAGTACTTC
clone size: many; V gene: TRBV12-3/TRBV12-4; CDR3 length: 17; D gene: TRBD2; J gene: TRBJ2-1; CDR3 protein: CASVSYGRGSSYNEQFF; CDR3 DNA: TGTGCCAGCGTTTCCTACGGGCGGGGGAGCTCCTACAATGAGCAGTTCTTC
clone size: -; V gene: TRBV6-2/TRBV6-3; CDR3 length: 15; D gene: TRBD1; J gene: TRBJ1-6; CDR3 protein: CASRVMDREYSPLHF; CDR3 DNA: TGTGCCAGCAGGGTGATGGACAGGGAATATTCACCCCTCCACTTT
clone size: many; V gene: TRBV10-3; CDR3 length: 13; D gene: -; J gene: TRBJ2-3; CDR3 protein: CAISESWDNTQYF; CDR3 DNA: TGTGCCATCAGTGAGTCCTGGGATAATACGCAGTATTTT